This TCR beta chain was profiled in a study of cytomegalovirus exposure and HLA in healthy donors. Use of 60 Vbeta and 13 Jbeta primers characterized the PCR. Some clones are missing from TCRdb's copy, which holds only in-frame ones; the method was immunoSEQ multiplex PCR. The table shows about 110,000 clones, with about 74% occurring only once. The receptor was isolated from a man aged 25 to 45 in good health and CMV-seropositive. Sequenced input: PBMCs.

CDR3 sequence: CASSRRQATMNTEAFF. The CDR3 DNA reads TGTGCCAGCAGCAGACGACAGGCGACGATGAACACTGAAGCTTTCTTT. The chain combines TRBV9 with TRBJ1-1; D might be TRBD1 (6 bases). Trimming left V 4 bases short and J 0 bases short, with 16 bases between. The CDR3 contains 16 residues. CDR1 is SGDLS and CDR2 is YYNGEE in the germline V gene.